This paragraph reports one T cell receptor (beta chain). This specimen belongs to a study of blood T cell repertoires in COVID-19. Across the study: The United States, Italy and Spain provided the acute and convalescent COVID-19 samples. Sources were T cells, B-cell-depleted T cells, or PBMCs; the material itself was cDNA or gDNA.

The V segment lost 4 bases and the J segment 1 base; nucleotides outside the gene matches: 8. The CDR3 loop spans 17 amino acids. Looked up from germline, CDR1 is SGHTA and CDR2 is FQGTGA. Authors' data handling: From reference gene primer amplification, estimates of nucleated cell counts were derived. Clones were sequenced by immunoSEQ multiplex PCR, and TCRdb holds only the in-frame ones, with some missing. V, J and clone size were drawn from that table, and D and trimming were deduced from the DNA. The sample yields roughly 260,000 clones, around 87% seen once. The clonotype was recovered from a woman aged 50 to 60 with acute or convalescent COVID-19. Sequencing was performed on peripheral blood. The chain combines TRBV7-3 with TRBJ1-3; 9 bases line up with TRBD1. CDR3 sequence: CASSSTGGANSGNTIYF. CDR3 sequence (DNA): TGTGCCAGCAGCTCAACAGGGGGCGCGAATTCTGGAAACACCATATATTTT.